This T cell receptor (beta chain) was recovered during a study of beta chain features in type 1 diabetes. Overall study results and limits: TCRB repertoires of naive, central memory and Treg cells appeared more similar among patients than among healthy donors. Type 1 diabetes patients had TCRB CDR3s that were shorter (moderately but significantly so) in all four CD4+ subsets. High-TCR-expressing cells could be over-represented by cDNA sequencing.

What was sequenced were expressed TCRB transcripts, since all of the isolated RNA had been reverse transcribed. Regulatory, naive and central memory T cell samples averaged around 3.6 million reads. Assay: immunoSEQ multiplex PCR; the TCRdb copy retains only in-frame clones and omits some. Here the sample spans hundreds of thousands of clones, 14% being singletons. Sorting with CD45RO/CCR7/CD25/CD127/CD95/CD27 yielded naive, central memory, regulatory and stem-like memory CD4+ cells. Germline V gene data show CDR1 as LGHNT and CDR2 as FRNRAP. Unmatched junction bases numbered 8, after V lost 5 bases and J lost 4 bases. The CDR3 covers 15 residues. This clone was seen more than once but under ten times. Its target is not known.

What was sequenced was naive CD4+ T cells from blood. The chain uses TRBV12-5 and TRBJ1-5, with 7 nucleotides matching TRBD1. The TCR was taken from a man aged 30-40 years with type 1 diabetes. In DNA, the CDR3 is TGTGCTAGTGGTCATAACAGGGGCCGGAATCAGCCCCAGCATTTT. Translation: CASGHNRGRNQPQHF.